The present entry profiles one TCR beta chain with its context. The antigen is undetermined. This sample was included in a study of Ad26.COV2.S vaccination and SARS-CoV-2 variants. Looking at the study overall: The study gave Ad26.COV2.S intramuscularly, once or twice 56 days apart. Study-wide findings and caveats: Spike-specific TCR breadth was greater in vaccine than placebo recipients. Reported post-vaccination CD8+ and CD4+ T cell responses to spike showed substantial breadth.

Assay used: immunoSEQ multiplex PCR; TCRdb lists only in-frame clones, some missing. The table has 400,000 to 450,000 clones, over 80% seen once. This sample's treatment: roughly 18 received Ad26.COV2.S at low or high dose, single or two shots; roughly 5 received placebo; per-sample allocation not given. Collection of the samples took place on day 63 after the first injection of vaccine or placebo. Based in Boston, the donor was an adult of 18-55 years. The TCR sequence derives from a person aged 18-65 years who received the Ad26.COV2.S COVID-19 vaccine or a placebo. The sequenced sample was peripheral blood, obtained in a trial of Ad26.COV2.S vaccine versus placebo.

The CDR3 here is CASSSTGALGGYTF. Written as DNA, the CDR3 is TGTGCCAGCAGTTCTACCGGGGCCTTGGGAGGCTACACCTTC. V and J are TRBV6-5 and TRBJ1-2, with D maybe TRBD1 (5 bases). V was shortened by 4 bases and J by 8 bases, with 17 bases between the two germline ends. The CDR3 covers 14 residues. Per germline, CDR1 MNHEY and CDR2 SVGAGI.